These 16 T cell receptor beta chains were all obtained from the same sample, sequenced in a study of blood T cell repertoires in COVID-19. Method: immunoSEQ multiplex PCR; TCRdb's copy keeps in-frame clones and lacks some. This table has more than 65,000 clones, roughly 84% appearing once. Specimen: peripheral blood. These receptor sequences come from a woman aged 45-59 years with acute or convalescent COVID-19.

The chain links TRBV5-6 to TRBJ2-7; a weak D match, TRBD2 (6 bases). Germline-derived CDR1 and CDR2 are SGHDT and YYEEEE. Trimming removed 4 bases at V and 2 bases at J, with 16 bases between. The CDR3 loop spans 15 amino acids. The CDR3 sequence is CASSPLGGRAYEQYF. The DNA of the CDR3 is TGTGCCAGCAGCCCCCTGGGGGGTAGAGCCTACGAGCAGTACTTC.

The gene calls are TRBV15 and TRBJ2-1; D is perhaps TRBD2 (7 bases). The CDR3 loop spans 13 amino acids. V was cut by 1 base and J by 8 bases, with 9 bases left in between. CDR1 is LNHNV, CDR2 YYDKDF, per germline (reference sequence). In DNA form, the CDR3 reads TGTGCCACCAGCAGAGGGGAGGGGGATGAGCAGTTCTTC. Protein sequence: CATSRGEGDEQFF.

The genes are TRBV7-3 and TRBJ2-3; 11 bases line up with TRBD2. CDR1 SGHTA and CDR2 FQGTGA come from the germline V gene. The trim removed 0 bases at V and 14 bases at J, leaving 10 bases unmatched. The CDR3 covers 15 residues. CDR3 bases: TGTGCCAGCAGCTTAACGGGTCTAGCGGGGGGACCGGCGTATTTT. This gives the protein CASSLTGLAGGPAYF.

This chain connects TRBV7-2 to TRBJ2-7, with 9 bases identical to TRBD1. The CDR3 runs to 15 residues. J gave up 3 bases and V 6 bases, and 9 bases lay outside the gene matches. CDR1 is SGHTA and CDR2 is FQGNSA in the germline V gene. CDR3 region: CASSLSGTGYYEQYF. The CDR3 DNA reads as TGTGCCAGCAGTTTGAGTGGGACAGGGTACTACGAGCAGTACTTC.

This sequence joins TRBV11-2 and TRBJ2-5, with TRBD1 matching 7 bases. V dropped 5 bases and J dropped 5; count of bases not matched to a gene: 8. Germline CDR1 SGHAT, CDR2 FQNNGV. The CDR3 loop spans 14 amino acids. The CDR3 region is CASSPTGVGETQYF. The DNA for the CDR3 is TGTGCCAGCAGCCCCACAGGGGTAGGGGAGACCCAGTACTTC.

This rearrangement joins TRBV7-3 to TRBJ2-4, with D hard to call. The CDR3 is made up of 13 amino acids. CDR1 SGHTA and CDR2 FQGTGA come from the germline V gene. Between the trimmed V and J ends, which lost 5 bases and 0 bases, there was a span of 5 bases. The CDR3 nucleotides are TGTGCCAGCAGCCAAGCAGCCAAAAACATTCAGTACTTC. It is translated as CASSQAAKNIQYF.

The V gene is TRBV18, the J gene TRBJ1-3; 7 nucleotides align to TRBD1. This CDR3 comprises 15 residues. V was pared by 5 bases and J by 0 bases, with 4 bases of the junction left unmatched. Germline-derived CDR1 and CDR2 are KGHSH and LQKENI. The CDR3 DNA is TGTGCCAGCTCAGCAACAGGGGACTCTGGAAACACCATATATTTT. The encoded protein is CASSATGDSGNTIYF.

The J gene is TRBJ1-1, the V gene TRBV2, with unresolved D. The CDR3 has 15 amino acids. V was cut by 4 bases and J by 5 bases, with 17 bases left in between. Per the germline V gene, CDR1 is SNHLY and CDR2 is FYNNEI. CDR3 sequence: CASSARVRWRTEAFF. CDR3 in DNA: TGTGCCAGCAGTGCCCGCGTCCGGTGGAGAACTGAAGCTTTCTTT.

J is TRBJ2-5 and V is TRBV10-3; D not certain. Germline loops: CDR1 ENHRY, CDR2 SYGVKD. The CDR3 covers 13 residues. V lost 7 bases and J lost 5, with 14 bases in between. The CDR3 region has the DNA TGTGCCATCAACGAAGATTCCAGGGAGACCCAGTACTTC. This codes for CAINEDSRETQYF.

The rearrangement links TRBV7-3 to TRBJ2-1; TRBD2 matches at 10 bases. The CDR3 sequence is 18 residues long. The V gene's germline CDR1 is SGHTA and CDR2 FQGTGA. V was clipped by 2 bases and J by 5 bases; unmatched bases: 12. The CDR3, as DNA: TGTGCCAGCAGCTTAGCTGCTAGCGGGAGCCTGGGCCACAATGAGCAGTTCTTC. Translation gives CASSLAASGSLGHNEQFF.

The chain recombines TRBV5-4 with TRBJ1-2; D is uncertain. Trimming cost V 1 base and J 8 bases, with 12 bases left between them. Germline CDR1 reads SGHNT; CDR2 reads YYREEE (reference sequence). This CDR3 has 13 amino acids. CDR3 in amino acids: CASSLLAGEGYTF. The CDR3 DNA sequence: TGTGCCAGCAGCTTGCTGGCAGGCGAGGGCTACACCTTC.

In this sample, this clone turned up a few times. V is TRBV2 and J is TRBJ1-5; D gene ambiguous. V lost 7 bases and J lost 1, with 11 bases in between. The CDR3 is made up of 14 amino acids. Germline V gene data show CDR1 as SNHLY and CDR2 as FYNNEI. The CDR3 sequence is CASKQTVSNQPQHF. In DNA form, the CDR3 reads TGTGCCAGCAAACAAACAGTGAGCAATCAGCCCCAGCATTTT.

The CDR3 region has the DNA TGTGCCAGCAGAAACCAGCTAGCGGGTGCTTATGAGCAGTTCTTC. It translates to CASRNQLAGAYEQFF. The chain links TRBV6-5 to TRBJ2-1; 8 nucleotides agree with TRBD2. Trimming cost V 6 bases and J 8 bases; bases outside gene matches: 12. The CDR3 totals 15 residues. CDR1 is MNHEY and CDR2 is SVGAGI in the germline V gene.

The chain joins TRBV3-1 (or the pseudogene TRBV3-2) to TRBJ1-6, with D hard to call. The germline gives CDR1 LGHDT, CDR2 YNNKEL (reference sequence). CDR3 length equals 19 residues. The V end lost 3 bases, the J end lost 1 base, and 19 bases lay between the germline ends. The CDR3 protein is CASSQAQVGVGSYNSPLHF. The CDR3 coding sequence is TGTGCCAGCAGCCAGGCTCAGGTGGGAGTAGGGTCCTATAATTCACCCCTCCACTTT.

The chain recombines TRBV7-6 with TRBJ2-7; D unclear. V was trimmed by 2 bases and J by 1 base, leaving 12 bases between them. The CDR3 is 15 residues long. Germline values: CDR1 SGHVS, CDR2 FNYEAQ. The CDR3 sequence: CASSLLRGPSYEQYF. The CDR3 DNA reads as TGTGCCAGCAGCTTACTTCGAGGTCCTTCCTACGAGCAGTACTTC.

This clone was detected only once. The rearrangement uses TRBV15 and TRBJ2-4; 10 bases fit TRBD2. From germline, CDR1 is LNHNV and CDR2 YYDKDF (reference sequence). CDR3 length equals 16 residues. After removal of 1 base from V and 5 bases from J, the junction contained 5 bases not matched to a gene. DNA for the CDR3: TGTGCCACCAGCAGAGGGCTAGCGGGGGTCGAAAACATTCAGTACTTC. This translates into CATSRGLAGVENIQYF.